The T cell receptor beta chain under discussion was sequenced for a study of read filtering for tumor transcriptome and immune sequencing (dated by TCRdb to 2020 to 2022). For the study in its entirety: The cohort had approximately 16 male and more than 11 female patients with a mean age of roughly 66 years, ranging from about 45 to 85. By revised international staging, 8 or 9 patients were R-ISS I, fewer than 20 were R-ISS II and roughly 7 were R-ISS III. Whole-transcriptome libraries were prepared with the TruSeq RNA Access Library Prep Kit after DNase treatment. Per sample, about 3.5 to 11 million TCR-region mapped reads were obtained with IR-seq, compared with only roughly 85 to 1273 with RNA-seq. Using the same bone marrow samples, the study ran both targeted immune repertoire sequencing and bulk whole-transcriptome sequencing and then compared the TCR repertoires from each method. As a main aim, a read-filtering strategy for immune repertoire data was addressed, with the specific question being whether clonotypes supported by a single read should be removed.

On this clonotype: Its specific antigen is unknown. No per-base quality is available; no much larger clone lies one base away.

Each patient had bone marrow sampled at the time of active disease. Ficoll-Hypaque density gradient centrifugation was used to isolate bone marrow mononuclear cells. To remove myeloma plasma cells, the cells were labeled with CD138 magnetic microbeads on a MACS separator, and CD138-negative cells were then collected by negative selection. Flow cytometry with CD138 antibodies on an Attune NxT was used to check how pure the isolated cells were. Total RNA was extracted with TRIzol reagent and quantified with a NanoDrop spectrophotometer. Paired RNA-seq and IR-seq were performed on the CD138-negative bone marrow sample of each patient. General findings and caveats noted by the study authors: The sorted CD138-negative fraction was a mixed bone marrow immune population, not purified T cells. In IR-seq, single-read clonotypes were approximately 82% of clonotypes but approximately 3.7% of total reads; in RNA-seq they were 70% to 75% of clonotypes and about 40% of reads. Compared with RNA-seq, IR-seq captured clonotypes at much higher depth and more reliably, and a smaller IR-seq throughput was enough to identify most shared clonotypes. The correlation between IR-seq and RNA-seq shared clonotype proportions rose when single-read clonotypes were removed.

From a lookup of the germline V gene, CDR1 and CDR2 are MDHEN and SYDVKM. Unmatched junction bases come to 1, with V trimmed by 4 bases and J by 1 base. The CDR3 runs 15 residues from the cysteine to the phenylalanine. Of all the DNA, just the CDR3 is kept, 45 bases in frame from base 1. TCR libraries were built from approximately 400 ng RNA with the Immunoverse kit, using molecular barcoded adaptors covering alpha/delta and beta/gamma chains. TCR library preparation used the same RNA that went into transcriptome sequencing. Sequencing of TCR libraries was carried out on an Illumina HiSeq 4000 with 2 x 150 cycles. Concerning the study's data processing: Using MiXCR, which included quality filtering and error correction, TCR reads were aligned to human V, D, J and C references and then assembled into CDR3 clonotypes. The tcR package in R was used to analyze clonotype counts and gene usage diversity. For inspection of raw mapping reads, RNA-seq reads were mapped by STAR aligner version 2.5.3a onto GRCh37 of the human genome. IR-seq fastq files were randomly downsampled with Seqtk 1.3 to test the effect of sequencing depth on detected clonotypes. Clones were called with MiXCR by TCRdb after fastp trimmed the public reads at Q25, and only in-frame beta chains were retained. Each entry is one CDR3 protein sequence, shown with its most common DNA and genes. For this entry, the V and J calls and clone size follow TCRdb and not the study's own pipeline. This sample holds approximately 14,000 distinct CDR3 sequences; roughly 22% were observed only once. The ten largest clones add up to 65% to 85% of the sample.

Sequencing was performed on a population of CD138-negative cells sorted from bone marrow. Per the publication, the cell subset or site label means: bone marrow mononuclear cells depleted of CD138+ plasma/myeloma cells by negative magnetic selection. The TCR sequence derives from a donor at least 40 years old with multiple myeloma. The chain uses TRBV28 and TRBJ2-2; TRBD2 fits 9 bases in the junction. The nucleotides read TGTGCCAGCAGTTCTAGCGGGATGAACACCGGGGAGCTGTTTTTT. Translated, it reads CASSSSGMNTGELFF.